The T cell receptor beta chain under discussion was sequenced for a study of blood T cell repertoires in COVID-19. The overall study: The study drew acute and convalescent COVID-19 samples from the United States, Italy and Spain. PBMCs, B-cell-depleted T cells, or T cells were the source of the cDNA or gDNA that made up the material.

Trimming at V came to 0 bases and at J to 7 bases, leaving 7 bases not matched to a gene. Germline V gene sequence: CDR1 SQVTM, CDR2 ANQGSEA. This CDR3 is built from 16 residues. Per the study methods: Cell counts per sample came from amplifying reference gene primers. Data came from immunoSEQ multiplex PCR; TCRdb stores just in-frame clones and leaves some out. D and trimming come from the DNA, and the V and J calls and clone size come from that table. This table holds roughly 46,000 clones, around 90% found once. The receptor comes from a human donor with active COVID-19. The donor label of this sample is uncertain. The chain carries TRBV29-1 and TRBJ2-1, with 12 positions matching TRBD1. Sequencing input: peripheral blood. CDR3 DNA sequence: TGCAGCGTTGAAGATCGGGGACAGGGGGCAGGTAATGAGCAGTTCTTC. This codes for CSVEDRGQGAGNEQFF.